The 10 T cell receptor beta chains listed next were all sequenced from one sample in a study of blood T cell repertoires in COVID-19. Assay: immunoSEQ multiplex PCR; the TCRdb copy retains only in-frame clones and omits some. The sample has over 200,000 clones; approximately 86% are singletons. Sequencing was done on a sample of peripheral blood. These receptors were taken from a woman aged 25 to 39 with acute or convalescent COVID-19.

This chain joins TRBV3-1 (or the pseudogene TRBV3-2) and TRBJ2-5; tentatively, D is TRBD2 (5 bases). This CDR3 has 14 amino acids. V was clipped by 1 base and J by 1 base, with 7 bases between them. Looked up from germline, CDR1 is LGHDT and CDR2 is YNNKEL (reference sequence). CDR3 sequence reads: CASSQVGGQETQYF. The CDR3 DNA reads TGTGCCAGCAGCCAAGTAGGAGGCCAAGAGACCCAGTACTTC.

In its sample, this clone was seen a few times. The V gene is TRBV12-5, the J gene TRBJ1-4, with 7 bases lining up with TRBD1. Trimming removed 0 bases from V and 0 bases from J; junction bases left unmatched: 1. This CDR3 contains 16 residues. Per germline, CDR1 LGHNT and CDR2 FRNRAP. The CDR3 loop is CASGLVGTATNEKLFF. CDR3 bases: TGTGCTAGTGGTTTGGTCGGGACAGCAACTAATGAAAAACTGTTTTTT. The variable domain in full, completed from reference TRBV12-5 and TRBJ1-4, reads DARVTQTPRHKVTEMGQEVTMRCQPILGHNTVFWYRQTMMQGLELLAYFRNRAPLDDSGMPKDRFSAEMPDATLATLKIQPSEPRDSAVYFCASGLVGTATNEKLFFGSGTQLSVL.

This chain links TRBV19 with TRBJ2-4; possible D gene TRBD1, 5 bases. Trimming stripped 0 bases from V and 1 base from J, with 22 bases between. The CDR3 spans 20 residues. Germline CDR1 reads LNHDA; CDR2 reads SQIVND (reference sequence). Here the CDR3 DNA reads TGTGCCAGTAGTATAGATCTCGGTTCTTCAGGGCCCGGGGCCAAAAACATTCAGTACTTC. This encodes CASSIDLGSSGPGAKNIQYF.

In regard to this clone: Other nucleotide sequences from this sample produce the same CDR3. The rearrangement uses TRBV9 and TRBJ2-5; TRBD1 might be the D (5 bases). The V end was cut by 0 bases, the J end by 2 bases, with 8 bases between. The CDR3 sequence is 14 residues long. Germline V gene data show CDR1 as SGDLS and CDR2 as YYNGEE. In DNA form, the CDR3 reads TGTGCCAGCAGCGTAGGTCAGGGACAAGAGACCCAGTACTTC. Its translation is CASSVGQGQETQYF. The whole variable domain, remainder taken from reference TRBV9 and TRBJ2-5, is DSGVTQTPKHLITATGQRVTLRCSPRSGDLSVYWYQQSLDQGLQFLIQYYNGEERAKGNILERFSAQQFPDLHSELNLSSLELGDSALYFCASSVGQGQETQYFGPGTRLLVL.

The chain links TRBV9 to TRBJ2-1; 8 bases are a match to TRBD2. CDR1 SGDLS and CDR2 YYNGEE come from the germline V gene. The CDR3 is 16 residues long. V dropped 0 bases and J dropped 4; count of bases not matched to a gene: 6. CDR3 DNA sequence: TGTGCCAGCAGCGTAGCTACAGCGGGGGTTTACAATGAGCAGTTCTTC. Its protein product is CASSVATAGVYNEQFF. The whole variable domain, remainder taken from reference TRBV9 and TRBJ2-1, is DSGVTQTPKHLITATGQRVTLRCSPRSGDLSVYWYQQSLDQGLQFLIQYYNGEERAKGNILERFSAQQFPDLHSELNLSSLELGDSALYFCASSVATAGVYNEQFFGPGTRLTVL.

The chain's CDR3 is CASSPTTGTRNTGELFF. CDR3 sequence (DNA): TGTGCCAGCAGCCCTACTACCGGGACTCGCAACACCGGGGAGCTGTTTTTT. The chain couples TRBV6-4 to TRBJ2-2; TRBD2 is a possible D gene (6 bases). Trimming cost V 6 bases and J 2 bases, with 19 bases left between them. This CDR3 has 17 residues. CDR1 is MRHNA, CDR2 SNTAGT, per germline.

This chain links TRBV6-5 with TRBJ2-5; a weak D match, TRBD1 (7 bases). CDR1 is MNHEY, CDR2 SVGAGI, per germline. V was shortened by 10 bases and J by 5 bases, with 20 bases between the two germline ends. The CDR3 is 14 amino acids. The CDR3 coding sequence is TGTGCCACCTCGGCGACAGGGAGCGGGGAGACCCAGTACTTC. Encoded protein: CATSATGSGETQYF.

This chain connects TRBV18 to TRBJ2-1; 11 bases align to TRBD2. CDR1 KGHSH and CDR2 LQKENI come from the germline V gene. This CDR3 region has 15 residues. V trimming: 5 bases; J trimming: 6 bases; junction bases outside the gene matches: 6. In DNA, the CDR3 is TGTGCCAGCTCATCACTAGCGGGAGTTATCAATGAGCAGTTCTTC. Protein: CASSSLAGVINEQFF.

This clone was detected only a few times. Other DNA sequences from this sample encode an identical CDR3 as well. The CDR3 region is CASSGSSYEQYF. CDR3 nucleotides: TGTGCCAGCAGCGGGAGCTCCTACGAGCAGTACTTC. This chain uses TRBV11-3 with TRBJ2-7; D is possibly TRBD2 (5 bases). Trimming cost V 5 bases and J 0 bases, with 5 bases left between them. The CDR3 totals 12 residues. Germline values: CDR1 SGHNT, CDR2 YENEEA.

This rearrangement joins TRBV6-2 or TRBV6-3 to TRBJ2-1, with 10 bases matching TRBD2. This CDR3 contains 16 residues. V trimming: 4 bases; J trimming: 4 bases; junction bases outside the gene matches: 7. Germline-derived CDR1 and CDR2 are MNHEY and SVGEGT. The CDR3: CASSFILAGLYNEQFF. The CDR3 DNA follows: TGTGCCAGCAGTTTTATACTAGCGGGATTATACAATGAGCAGTTCTTC.